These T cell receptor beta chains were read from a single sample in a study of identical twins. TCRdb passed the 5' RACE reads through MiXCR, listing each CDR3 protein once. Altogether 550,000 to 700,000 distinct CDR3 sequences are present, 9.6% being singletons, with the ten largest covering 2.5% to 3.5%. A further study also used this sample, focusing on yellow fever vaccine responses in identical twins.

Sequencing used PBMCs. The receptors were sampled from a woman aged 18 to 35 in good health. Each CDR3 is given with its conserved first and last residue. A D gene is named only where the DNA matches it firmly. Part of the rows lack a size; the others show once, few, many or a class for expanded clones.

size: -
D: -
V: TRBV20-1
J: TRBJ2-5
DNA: TGCAGTGCTAGATATCCAGCGGGCGCACAAGAGACCCAGTACTTC
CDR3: CSARYPAGAQETQYF

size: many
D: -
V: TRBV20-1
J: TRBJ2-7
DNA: TGCAGTGGGACCCTTTCCTACGAGCAGTACTTC
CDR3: CSGTLSYEQYF

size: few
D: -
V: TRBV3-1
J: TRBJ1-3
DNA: TGTGCCAGCAGCCAACCTGGTGCTGGAAACACCATATATTTT
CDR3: CASSQPGAGNTIYF

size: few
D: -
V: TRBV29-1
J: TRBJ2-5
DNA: TGCAGCGTTGTTAGGAGTGAGACCCAGTACTTC
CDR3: CSVVRSETQYF

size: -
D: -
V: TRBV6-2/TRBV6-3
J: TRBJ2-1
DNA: TGTGCCAGCAGTTACGTGGGCTACAATGAGCAGTTCTTC
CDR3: CASSYVGYNEQFF

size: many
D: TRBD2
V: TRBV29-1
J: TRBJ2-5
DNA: TGCAGCGCTTACCCGGGACTAGCGTTACAAGAGACCCAGTACTTC
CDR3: CSAYPGLALQETQYF

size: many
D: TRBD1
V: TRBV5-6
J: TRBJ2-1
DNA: TGTGCCAGCAGCTTGACAGGGGGTATTGAGCAGTTCTTC
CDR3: CASSLTGGIEQFF

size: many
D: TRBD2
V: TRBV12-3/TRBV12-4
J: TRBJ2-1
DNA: TGTGCCAGCAGTCCCCGCGGGGGTCCCTCCAATGAGCAGTTCTTC
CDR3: CASSPRGGPSNEQFF

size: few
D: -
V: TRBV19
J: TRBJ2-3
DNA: TGTGCCAGTAGTCCGACGACCCCGACAGATACGCAGTATTTT
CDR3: CASSPTTPTDTQYF

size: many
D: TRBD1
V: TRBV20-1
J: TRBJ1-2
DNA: TGCAGTGCTAGGGACAGGGGAGAGGACTATGGCTACACCTTC
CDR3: CSARDRGEDYGYTF

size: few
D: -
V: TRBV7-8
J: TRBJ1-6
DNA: TGTGCCAGCAGCGGGGCGGCATCGAATTCACCCCTCCACTTT
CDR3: CASSGAASNSPLHF

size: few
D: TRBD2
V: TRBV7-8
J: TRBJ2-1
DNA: TGTGCCAGCAGCATGGGACTAGCGGGATATCTCTTC
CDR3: CASSMGLAGYLF

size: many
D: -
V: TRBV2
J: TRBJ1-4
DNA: TGTGCCAGCAGTGATTTAGGGGTCGAAAAACTGTTTTTT
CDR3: CASSDLGVEKLFF

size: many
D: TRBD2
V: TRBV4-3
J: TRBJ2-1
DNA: TGCGCCAGCAGCCAGACCGCGGGACTAGCGGGAGTTTTCTTC
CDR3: CASSQTAGLAGVFF

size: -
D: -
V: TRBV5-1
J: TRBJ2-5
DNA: TGCGCCAGCAGGAACGGGAACGAGAGAGAGACCCAGTACTTC
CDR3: CASRNGNERETQYF

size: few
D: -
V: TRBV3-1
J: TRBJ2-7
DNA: TGTGCCAGCAGCCTAGACAGGTTGGGGGAGCAGTACTTC
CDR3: CASSLDRLGEQYF

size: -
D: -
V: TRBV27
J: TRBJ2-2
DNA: TGTGCCAGCTACCGGACTGGGACGCCGAACACCGGGGAGCTGTTTTTT
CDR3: CASYRTGTPNTGELFF

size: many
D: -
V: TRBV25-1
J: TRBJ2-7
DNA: TGTGCCAGCAGTGAATCCATCTACGAGCAGTACTTC
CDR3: CASSESIYEQYF

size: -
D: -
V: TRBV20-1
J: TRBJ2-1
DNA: TGCAGTGCGCTGCATGGGGCAGGGTACAATGAGCAGTTCTTC
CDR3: CSALHGAGYNEQFF

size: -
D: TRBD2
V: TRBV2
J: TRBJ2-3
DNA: TGTACCATCTGTTTAGGCTATCGACTAGCGCGCACAGATACGCAGTATTTT
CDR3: CTICLGYRLARTDTQYF

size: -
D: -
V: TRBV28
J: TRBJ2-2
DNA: TGTGCCAGCAGACCCCGTGTGGGCACCGGGGAGCTGTTTTTT
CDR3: CASRPRVGTGELFF

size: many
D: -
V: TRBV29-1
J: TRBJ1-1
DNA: TGCAGCGCAAATATGGCTTTCTTT
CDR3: CSANMAFF

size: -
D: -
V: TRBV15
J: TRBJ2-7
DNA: TGTGCCACCAGCGACGGGGGGCCCGAGCAGTACTTC
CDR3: CATSDGGPEQYF

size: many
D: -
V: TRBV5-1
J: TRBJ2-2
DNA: TGCGCCAGCAGCCTACCAGGGGCCCAAGGAACCGGGGAGCTGTTTTTT
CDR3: CASSLPGAQGTGELFF

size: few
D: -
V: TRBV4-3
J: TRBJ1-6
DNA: TGCGCCAGCAGCCAAGATCTCAGGAGTAATTCACCCCTCCACTTT
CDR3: CASSQDLRSNSPLHF

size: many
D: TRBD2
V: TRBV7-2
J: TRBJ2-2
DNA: TGTGCCAGCAGCTTAGACCCTATCGGGAGGACCGGGGAGCTGTTTTTT
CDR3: CASSLDPIGRTGELFF

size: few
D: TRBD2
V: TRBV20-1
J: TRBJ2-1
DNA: TGCAGTGCTAGAGACCCGACTAGCGGGAGAGTTAAGAATGAGCAGTTCTTC
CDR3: CSARDPTSGRVKNEQFF

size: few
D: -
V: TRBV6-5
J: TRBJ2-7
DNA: TGTGCCAGCAGTTACACCAGCCGCTCGGACTCCTACGAGCAGTACTTC
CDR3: CASSYTSRSDSYEQYF

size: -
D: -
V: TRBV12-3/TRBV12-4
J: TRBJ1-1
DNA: TGTGCCAGCACCGAAGTAGGGACTGACTTCCGAAACACTGAAGCTTTCTTT
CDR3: CASTEVGTDFRNTEAFF

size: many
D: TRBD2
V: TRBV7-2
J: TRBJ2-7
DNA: TGTGCCAGCAGCTCGAGGACTAGCCTCGACTCCTACGAGCAGTACTTC
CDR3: CASSSRTSLDSYEQYF

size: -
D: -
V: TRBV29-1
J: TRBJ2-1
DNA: TGCAGCGTTGGTAATCCCTACAATGAGCAGTTCTTC
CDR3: CSVGNPYNEQFF

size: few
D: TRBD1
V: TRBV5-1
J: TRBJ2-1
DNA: TGCGCCAGCAGCCCACCAGGGGGCCTGGGGCATGAGCAGTTCTTC
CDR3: CASSPPGGLGHEQFF

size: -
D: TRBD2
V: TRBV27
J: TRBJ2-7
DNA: TGTGCCAGCAGTCGAAGCGGGAAAGGCGAGCAGTACTTC
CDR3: CASSRSGKGEQYF

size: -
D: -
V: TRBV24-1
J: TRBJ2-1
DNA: TGTGCCACCAGTGATGTAGACAGCTCCGGGACCAATTCCTACAATGAGCAGTTCTTC
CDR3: CATSDVDSSGTNSYNEQFF

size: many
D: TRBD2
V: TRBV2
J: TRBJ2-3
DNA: TGTGCCAGCAGGAAAGCGGGAGTCCCAGATACGCAGTATTTT
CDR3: CASRKAGVPDTQYF

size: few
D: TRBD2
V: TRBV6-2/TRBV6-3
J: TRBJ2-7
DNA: TGTGCCAGCAGTTACGGACTAGCTGCTCTTTACGAGCAGTACTTC
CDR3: CASSYGLAALYEQYF

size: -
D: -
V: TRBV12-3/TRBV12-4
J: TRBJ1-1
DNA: TGTGCCAGCAGATACCCAGGGTACACTGAAGCTTTCTTT
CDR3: CASRYPGYTEAFF

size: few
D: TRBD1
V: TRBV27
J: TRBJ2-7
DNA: TGTGCCAGCAGCCAGGGACAGTTGGTCTACGAGCAGTACTTC
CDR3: CASSQGQLVYEQYF

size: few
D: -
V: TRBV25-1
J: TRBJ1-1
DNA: TGTGCCAGCAGAGAGACACGGGGTGGTGAAGCTTTCTTT
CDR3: CASRETRGGEAFF

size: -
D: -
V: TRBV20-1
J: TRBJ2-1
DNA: TGCTGTGCCCGAACTCCGCTCACACAGGTCCCGGGGTTCCCCGCTCTTGAGCAGTTCTTC
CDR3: CCARTPLTQVPGFPALEQFF

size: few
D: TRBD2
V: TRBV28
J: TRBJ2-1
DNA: TGTGCCAGCAGTTCCGGGGGACCAAAGCGGGGTGAGCAGTTCTTC
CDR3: CASSSGGPKRGEQFF

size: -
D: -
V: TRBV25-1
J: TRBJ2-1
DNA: TGTGCCAGCAGTCCCTTGGACCGAGCCTCCAATGAGCAGTTCTTC
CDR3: CASSPLDRASNEQFF

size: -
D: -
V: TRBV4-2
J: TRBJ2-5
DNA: TGTGCCAGCAGCCAAGGTCCCCCAGGTTCCGGAGAGACCCAGTACTTC
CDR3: CASSQGPPGSGETQYF

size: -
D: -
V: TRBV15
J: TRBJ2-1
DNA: TGTGCCACCAGCAGAGATAGCAGGAATCCCTACAATGAGCAGTTCTTC
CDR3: CATSRDSRNPYNEQFF

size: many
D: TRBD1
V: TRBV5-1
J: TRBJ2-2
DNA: TGCGCCAGCAGCTTGGCCGTCGGACAGGGGGGCCGAACGAACACCGGGGAGCTGTTTTTT
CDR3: CASSLAVGQGGRTNTGELFF

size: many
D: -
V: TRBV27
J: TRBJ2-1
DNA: TGTGCCAGCCGCAAGCTGGGGGCAACGGTGAATGAGCAGTTCTTC
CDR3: CASRKLGATVNEQFF

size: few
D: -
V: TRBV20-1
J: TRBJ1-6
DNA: TGCAGTGCTAGAGATCTGGACAGTCCTTCACCCCTCCACTTT
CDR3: CSARDLDSPSPLHF

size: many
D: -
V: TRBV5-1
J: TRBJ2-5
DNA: TGCGCCAGCAGCTTATCTGCCGGCATAGAGACCCAGTACTTC
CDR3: CASSLSAGIETQYF

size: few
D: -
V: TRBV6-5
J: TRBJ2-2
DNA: TGTGCCAGCAGTTACACAGCAGGGTCCGGGGAGCTGTTTTTT
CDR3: CASSYTAGSGELFF

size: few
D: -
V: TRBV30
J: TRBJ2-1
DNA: TGTGCCTGGAGTAAATCTCTCTGGGGTGAGCAGTTCTTC
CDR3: CAWSKSLWGEQFF